This T cell receptor (beta chain) was sequenced during a study of OX40 agonist ivuxolimab in advanced cancers. As for the study in general: Three patients responded partially, comprising one with hepatocellular carcinoma and two with cutaneous melanoma.

Regarding the study as a whole: The study found among the lowest clonal expansion in partial responders at 0.1-3.0 mg/kg. At 0.1 to 3.0 mg/kg, clonal expansion of CD4+ and CD8+ blood T cells had occurred by week 6.

A word on this clone: Its specificity is not known.

Clones were sequenced by immunoSEQ multiplex PCR, and TCRdb holds only the in-frame ones, with some missing. The top ten clones hold 4.2% of a sample with about 60,000 clones, roughly nine tenths of them seen once. The receptor comes from an adult with an advanced solid tumor such as melanoma, head and neck, liver or kidney cancer. The sequences come from CD4+ or CD8+ T cells sorted from blood, collected in a trial of the OX40 agonist ivuxolimab.

CDR3 sequence (DNA): TGTGCCAGCAGCTTATACGGGGTCTACAATGAGCAGTTCTTC. This codes for CASSLYGVYNEQFF. The rearrangement links TRBV11-2 to TRBJ2-1; tentative D call: TRBD2 (5 bases). Germline CDR1 is SGHAT and CDR2 is FQNNGV. With 2 bases removed from V and 3 bases from J, the gap between germline ends came to 8 bases. This CDR3 is built from 14 residues.